These 28 T cell receptor beta chains originate from one sample sequenced in a study of T cells in Graves' hyperthyroidism and ophthalmopathy. The TCR beta CDR3 regions underwent amplification using RNA transcripts as the source. First-round RT-PCR targeting the TCR CDR3 was performed with the HTBI primer set. TCRdb used MiXCR to reprocess the multiplex PCR reads, holding one entry per CDR3 protein. The sample carries around 530,000 distinct CDR3 sequences, roughly 18% recorded once. The sample consisted of blood. All receptors come from a woman under 30 with Graves' ophthalmopathy.

This clonotype was counted ten times or more. V is TRBV12-3 or TRBV12-4 and J is TRBJ2-1, with D perhaps matching TRBD2 (5 bases). CDR3 length: 15 residues. V lost 6 bases to trimming and J lost 6 bases, with 18 bases between them. CDR3 sequence reads: CASRRSGPSLNEQFF. Here the CDR3 DNA reads TGTGCCAGCAGACGCAGCGGTCCCAGCCTCAATGAGCAGTTCTTC.

The chain couples TRBV29-1 to TRBJ1-2, with unresolved D. The V gene's germline CDR1 is SQVTM and CDR2 ANQGSEA. This CDR3 spans 11 amino acids. Trimming pared 5 bases from V and 1 base from J, leaving 5 bases between. Here the CDR3 reads CSVSINYGYTF. CDR3 bases: TGCAGCGTTTCAATTAACTATGGCTACACCTTC.

The CDR3 DNA reads TGTGCCAGCAGTTATTCTTCCCTTGGACAGGGGTTTTTGTTCTTC. Translation: CASSYSSLGQGFLFF. J is TRBJ2-1 and V is TRBV6-1; 9 bases are a match to TRBD1. The V and J ends lost 5 bases and 15 bases, in that order; junction bases with no gene match: 17. The CDR3 covers 15 residues. Germline CDR1 MNHNS, CDR2 SASEGT.

This clonotype occurred many times. The rearrangement joins TRBV7-2 to TRBJ1-1; D remains unclear. CDR3 length: 14 amino acids. Germline V gene data show CDR1 as SGHTA and CDR2 as FQGNSA. The V end was cut by 5 bases, the J end by 3 bases, with 13 bases between. DNA for the CDR3: TGTGCCAGCAGCCCTTCGTACGAAGACACTGAAGCTTTCTTT. Its translation: CASSPSYEDTEAFF.

Only a few counts were recorded for this clonotype. The V gene is TRBV20-1, the J gene TRBJ2-1, with D tentatively TRBD2 (6 bases). The V gene lost 2 bases and the J gene lost 0 bases, with 23 bases spanning the gap. Looked up from germline, CDR1 is DFQATT and CDR2 is SNEGSKA (reference sequence). This CDR3 has 19 amino acids. DNA of the CDR3: TGCAGTGCTAGAAATGTCCCGGGACTTCACAGAAGCTCCTACAATGAGCAGTTCTTC. Amino acid sequence: CSARNVPGLHRSSYNEQFF.

CDR3 region: CASSQVIGVNEQFF. CDR3 in DNA: TGCGCCAGCAGCCAAGTGATAGGGGTCAATGAGCAGTTCTTC. V and J are TRBV4-1 and TRBJ2-1; perhaps TRBD1 as D (5 bases). Germline assignment: CDR1 MGHRA and CDR2 YSYEKL. The CDR3 runs to 14 residues. Trimming stripped 1 base from V and 6 bases from J, with 10 bases between.

At least ten counts were recorded for this clonotype. DNA of the CDR3: TGTGCCAGCAGCTACACCTCGCGCGGGGGGCCCACAGATACGCAGTATTTT. Translated, it gives CASSYTSRGGPTDTQYF. The chain has TRBV5-5 and TRBJ2-3; 8 bases agree with TRBD2. The CDR3 is made up of 17 amino acids. V lost 3 bases and J lost 2; bases outside the gene matches: 11. Looked up from germline, CDR1 is SGHKS and CDR2 is YYEKEE (reference sequence).

The CDR3 DNA sequence: TGCAGTGCTAGGCCCCCATCCCACACTGAAGCTTTCTTT. Encoded protein: CSARPPSHTEAFF. This rearrangement joins TRBV20-1 to TRBJ1-1; D unresolved. CDR3 size: 13 residues. Germline CDR1 DFQATT, CDR2 SNEGSKA (reference sequence). V lost 3 bases to trimming and J lost 3 bases, with 11 bases between them.

This clonotype was detected many times. The genes are TRBV20-1 and TRBJ1-1; no reliable D call. This CDR3 is built from 13 residues. Per germline, CDR1 DFQATT and CDR2 SNEGSKA (reference sequence). V was clipped by 1 base and J by 3 bases, with 9 bases between them. The CDR3 reads CSARVRVYTEAFF. Here the CDR3 DNA reads TGCAGTGCTAGAGTCCGGGTTTACACTGAAGCTTTCTTT.

V and J are TRBV6-1 and TRBJ1-1; D may be TRBD1 (6 bases). Looked up from germline, CDR1 is MNHNS and CDR2 is SASEGT. Trimming took 5 bases from V and 5 from J, leaving 15 bases between them. This CDR3 spans 14 amino acids. CDR3 sequence: CASSPRGYRTEAFF. CDR3 nucleotide sequence: TGTGCCAGCAGTCCAAGGGGGTACCGGACTGAAGCTTTCTTT.

There are many counts of this clonotype. The V gene is TRBV19, the J gene TRBJ2-1, with TRBD2 matching 7 bases. The germline CDR1 and CDR2 sequences are LNHDA and SQIVND (reference sequence). Trimming removed 0 bases from V and 1 base from J; junction bases left unmatched: 6. This CDR3 has 17 amino acids. CDR3 sequence (DNA): TGTGCCAGTAGTATAGATCGCGCAGCGGGGTCCTACAATGAGCAGTTCTTC. Amino acid sequence: CASSIDRAAGSYNEQFF.

The V call is TRBV29-1, the J call TRBJ2-1; TRBD2 matches at 12 bases. CDR3 length: 13 amino acids. V lost 7 bases, J lost 10 bases, and 8 bases stayed unmatched. From germline, CDR1 is SQVTM and CDR2 ANQGSEA. The CDR3 is CSGRLAGEEEQFF. Here the CDR3 DNA reads TGCAGCGGCCGACTAGCGGGAGAAGAAGAGCAGTTCTTC.

Comment on this clonotype: This may arise from a read error, as a much more abundant clone is one base away. V is TRBV10-2 and J is TRBJ2-3; D unclear. Germline CDR1 and CDR2: WSHSY and SAAADI. Trimming pared 2 bases from V and 8 bases from J, leaving 8 bases between. CDR3 length: 12 residues. The CDR3 DNA is TGCGCCAGCAGTGAGGGACCGGGTACGCAGTATTTT. Translation: CASSEGPGTQYF.

This clonotype was recorded many times. The chain is built from TRBV3-1 and TRBJ2-1; maybe TRBD2 (6 bases). The CDR3 totals 17 residues. With 3 bases removed from V and 0 bases from J, the gap between germline ends came to 15 bases. From germline, CDR1 is LGHDT and CDR2 YNNKEL (reference sequence). DNA of the CDR3: TGTGCCAGCAGCCACCCTTCTCGGGGGAGCTCCTACAATGAGCAGTTCTTC. Protein sequence: CASSHPSRGSSYNEQFF.

This clonotype was observed at least ten times. The chain recombines TRBV14 with TRBJ2-7; D not resolved. Germline V lookup: CDR1 SGHDN, CDR2 FVKESK. Trimming removed 3 bases from V and 3 bases from J, with 12 bases in between. CDR3 length equals 14 residues. CDR3 protein: CASSQTAEHYEQYF. CDR3 DNA sequence: TGTGCCAGCAGCCAGACGGCAGAGCACTACGAGCAGTACTTC.

This chain links TRBV4-1 with TRBJ1-5; 8 bases map to TRBD1. The CDR3 totals 16 residues. Germline CDR1 MGHRA, CDR2 YSYEKL. J gave up 1 base and V 3 bases, and 5 bases lay outside the gene matches. The CDR3 sequence: CASSHKQGGSNQPQHF. The DNA for the CDR3 is TGCGCCAGCAGCCACAAACAGGGGGGCAGCAATCAGCCCCAGCATTTT.

Worth noting for this clonotype: A much larger clone lies a single base off, so this may be a read error. This chain connects TRBV20-1 to TRBJ2-1, with 8 bases lining up with TRBD2. The DNA matches TRBJ2-7 better at its end, which makes the J call doubtful. Germline CDR1 DFQATT, CDR2 SNEGSKA (reference sequence). The CDR3 totals 14 residues. This chain's CDR3 is CSAWRPSGHNEQYF. CDR3 nucleotide sequence: TGCAGTGCCTGGAGGCCTAGCGGGCACAATGAGCAGTACTTC.

Many counts were recorded for this clonotype. The chain links TRBV11-2 to TRBJ2-1; D is ambiguous. The germline V gene encodes CDR1 SGHAT and CDR2 FQNNGV. The CDR3 runs 11 residues. The V end lost 1 base, the J end lost 8 bases, and 3 bases lay between the germline ends. The chain's CDR3 is CASSLGYEQFF. The DNA for the CDR3 is TGTGCCAGCAGCTTAGGGTATGAGCAGTTCTTC. Full variable domain (remainder filled in from reference TRBV11-2 and TRBJ2-1): EAGVAQSPRYKIIEKRQSVAFWCNPISGHATLYWYQQILGQGPKLLIQFQNNGVVDDSQLPKDRFSAERLKGVDSTLKIQPAKLEDSAVYLCASSLGYEQFFGPGTRLTVL.

Many counts were recorded for this clonotype. The rearrangement uses TRBV7-9 and TRBJ1-2, with TRBD1 matching over 8 bases. V was clipped by 5 bases and J by 6 bases; unmatched bases: 11. CDR1 and CDR2 from the germline V gene are SEHNR and FQNEAQ (reference sequence). This CDR3 spans 15 amino acids. The CDR3 loop is CASSNPTGVLNGYTF. CDR3 nucleotide sequence: TGTGCCAGCAGCAACCCGACAGGGGTGTTGAATGGCTACACCTTC.

This clonotype was recorded once. The J gene is TRBJ2-7, the V gene TRBV18, with 8 bases fitting TRBD2. V shed 3 bases, J shed 3 bases, and the junction held 4 bases outside the gene matches. From germline, CDR1 is KGHSH and CDR2 LQKENI. The CDR3 has 14 residues. The CDR3 reads CASSPSGLVYEQYF. CDR3 nucleotide sequence: TGTGCCAGCTCACCCTCGGGACTAGTCTACGAGCAGTACTTC.

The DNA for the CDR3 is TGTGCCAGCAGCGTAGAGCTTCTTGGCCACAATGAGCAGTTCTTC. Translated, it gives CASSVELLGHNEQFF. The chain links TRBV9 to TRBJ2-1; D gene uncertain. The CDR3 totals 15 residues. Germline V gene data show CDR1 as SGDLS and CDR2 as YYNGEE. Trimming removed 0 bases at V and 5 bases at J, with 12 bases between.

A word on this clonotype: It may be a read error: a sequence one base away is much more abundant. The chain combines TRBV7-8 with TRBJ2-1; TRBD1 is a possible D gene (5 bases). V was pared by 2 bases and J by 3 bases, with 11 bases between. This CDR3 region has 15 residues. Germline V gene sequence: CDR1 SGHVS, CDR2 FQNEAQ. CDR3 in amino acids: CASSLSPDSYNEQFF. CDR3 DNA: TGTGCCAGCAGCTTAAGCCCTGACAGCTACAATGAGCAGTTCTTC.

This clonotype was recorded many times. This chain connects TRBV7-6 to TRBJ2-3; 12 bases are shared with TRBD2. Germline CDR1 reads SGHVS; CDR2 reads FNYEAQ. This CDR3 is built from 15 residues. J lost 6 bases, V lost 0 bases, and 1 base had no gene match. CDR3 protein: CASSLATSGSDTQYF. CDR3 bases: TGTGCCAGCAGCTTAGCGACTAGCGGGAGCGATACGCAGTATTTT.

This clonotype has a count of ten or more. The chain employs TRBV28 and TRBJ2-1; 10 positions agree with TRBD2. Trimming cost V 7 bases and J 0 bases; bases outside gene matches: 6. The CDR3 spans 16 residues. The germline CDR1 and CDR2 sequences are MDHEN and SYDVKM. The DNA for the CDR3 is TGTGCCAGCACGGGAGCGGGGGGGAGCTCCTACAATGAGCAGTTCTTC. It translates to CASTGAGGSSYNEQFF.

This clonotype has a count of ten or more. This rearrangement joins TRBV6-2 or TRBV6-3 to TRBJ2-5; TRBD2 aligns across 7 bases. The CDR3 has 14 residues. V lost 4 bases and J lost 0; bases outside the gene matches: 2. Germline values: CDR1 MNHEY, CDR2 SVGEGT. The CDR3, as DNA: TGTGCCAGCAGTTCTACTAGCGACCAAGAGACCCAGTACTTC. It encodes CASSSTSDQETQYF.

This clonotype was picked up many times. The chain combines TRBV6-1 with TRBJ2-7; possibly TRBD1 for D (6 bases). CDR1 and CDR2 (germline): MNHNS, SASEGT. V was pared by 5 bases and J by 1 base, with 9 bases between. This CDR3 is built from 13 residues. CDR3 DNA: TGTGCCAGCAGTATCGGACAGTCCTACGAGCAGTACTTC. It codes for CASSIGQSYEQYF.

This clonotype has at least ten counts. CDR3 amino acids: CASSPHRDTTRDYGYTF. The DNA of the CDR3 is TGTGCCAGCAGCCCCCATCGAGACACAACGAGGGACTATGGCTACACCTTC. The chain has TRBV3-1 and TRBJ1-2, with D unresolved. Germline V gene lookup returns CDR1 LGHDT and CDR2 YNNKEL (reference sequence). There are 17 residues in the CDR3. Trimming stripped 4 bases from V and 3 bases from J, with 21 bases between.

The CDR3 sequence: CSVVGVENWSHHGYTF. The CDR3 DNA is TGCAGCGTTGTGGGAGTGGAAAACTGGAGCCACCACGGCTACACCTTC. The chain couples TRBV29-1 to TRBJ1-2; D remains ambiguous. This CDR3 is built from 16 residues. Germline assignment: CDR1 SQVTM and CDR2 ANQGSEA. The germline V and J ends were trimmed by 4 bases and 8 bases, with 26 bases remaining between them.